The 18 T cell receptor beta chains given below trace back to one sample, sequenced in a study of naive and memory T cell subsets. The study's findings and limits: Naive repertoires, especially CD8, held a few larger clonotypes, possibly memory cells re-expressing CD45RA.

Two oligonucleotides, mixed equimolar, formed the beta constant-region primer covering TRBC1 and TRBC2. Four rounds of PCR amplified the ligated cDNA using nested alpha and beta constant-region primers plus SP2. TCRdb processed the UMI-ligation and nested PCR reads anew with MiXCR; each CDR3 protein has one entry. The sample lists roughly 83,000 distinct CDR3 sequences, 10% to 12% occurring once. Their antigen targets remain unknown. Sequenced: naive CD4+ T cells from blood. The receptors here all came from a human donor in good health.

V usage is TRBV7-2 and J usage is TRBJ2-1; 11 positions agree with TRBD2. The CDR3 covers 15 residues. Trimming at V came to 3 bases and at J to 4 bases, leaving 2 bases not matched to a gene. Germline V gives CDR1 SGHTA, CDR2 FQGNSA. In DNA form, the CDR3 reads TGTGCCAGCAGCTTCGGGACTAGCGGTTACAATGAGCAGTTCTTC. Its translation is CASSFGTSGYNEQFF.

This clonotype was seen a few times. The genes are TRBV19 and TRBJ1-5; maybe TRBD1 (6 bases). The ends were cut back, 4 bases at V and 3 bases at J, with 16 bases in the middle. The germline gives CDR1 LNHDA, CDR2 SQIVND (reference sequence). The CDR3 has 16 amino acids. The CDR3 DNA reads as TGTGCCAGTAGTAGGTCGACCAGGGGTGACAATCAGCCCCAGCATTTT. This encodes CASSRSTRGDNQPQHF.

This clonotype was counted a few times. The gene calls are TRBV20-1 and TRBJ2-6; D might be TRBD2 (5 bases). Trimming pared 6 bases from V and 2 bases from J, leaving 14 bases between. This CDR3 contains 15 residues. Germline V gene sequence: CDR1 DFQATT, CDR2 SNEGSKA (reference sequence). The CDR3 region has the DNA TGCAGTGCCTTAACGAGGGTAACTGGGGCCAACGTCCTGACTTTC. It codes for CSALTRVTGANVLTF.

This clonotype has ten or more counts. This chain uses TRBV5-1 with TRBJ2-3; D ambiguous. Germline V gene data show CDR1 as SGHRS and CDR2 as YFSETQ. The CDR3 spans 13 residues. Trimming removed 2 bases from V and 4 bases from J, with 8 bases in between. CDR3 sequence (DNA): TGCGCCAGCAGCTTAGGGCTAGCAGATACGCAGTATTTT. Amino acid sequence: CASSLGLADTQYF.

This clonotype has a handful of counts. This chain links TRBV19 with TRBJ1-2; D is perhaps TRBD1 (5 bases). The CDR3 is 15 amino acids. CDR1 LNHDA and CDR2 SQIVND come from the germline V gene (reference sequence). With 2 bases removed from V and 7 bases from J, the gap between germline ends came to 17 bases. The CDR3 region is CASSIRGYLTGGYTF. The CDR3 coding sequence is TGTGCCAGTAGTATAAGGGGTTATCTGACGGGTGGCTACACCTTC.

This clonotype was detected a few times. J is TRBJ2-7 and V is TRBV4-3; TRBD2 agrees at 8 bases. The length of the CDR3 is 16 residues. The germline V gene encodes CDR1 LGHNA and CDR2 YSLEER. The J segment lost 0 bases and the V segment lost 0 bases, leaving 4 bases of the junction unmatched. DNA for the CDR3: TGCGCCAGCAGCCAAGATCCGAGCGGGGGCTCCTACGAGCAGTACTTC. Translated, it gives CASSQDPSGGSYEQYF.

This clonotype turned up a few times. V is TRBV20-1 and J is TRBJ2-3; D uncertain. The CDR3 is 14 residues long. The ends were cut back, 6 bases at V and 2 bases at J, with 15 bases in the middle. CDR1 and CDR2 (germline): DFQATT, SNEGSKA (reference sequence). The CDR3 DNA reads TGCAGTGCCAGACCCTCAAGCCACACAGATACGCAGTATTTT. Translated: CSARPSSHTDTQYF.

This clonotype has just a few counts. CDR3 in DNA: TGCGCCAGCAGCCCTTTGATGTGGACAAGTGGAAATGAGCAGTTCTTC. It specifies CASSPLMWTSGNEQFF. The chain combines TRBV5-1 with TRBJ2-1; D is possibly TRBD1 (5 bases). The CDR3 extends over 16 amino acids. Germline-derived CDR1 and CDR2 are SGHRS and YFSETQ. Trimming removed 4 bases from V and 7 bases from J, with 21 bases in between. Full variable domain (missing parts from reference TRBV5-1 and TRBJ2-1): KAGVTQTPRYLIKTRGQQVTLSCSPISGHRSVSWYQQTPGQGLQFLFEYFSETQRNKGNFPGRFSGRQFSNSRSEMNVSTLELGDSALYLCASSPLMWTSGNEQFFGPGTRLTVL.

This rearrangement joins TRBV29-1 to TRBJ1-1; no reliable D call. V lost 7 bases and J 1 base, leaving 16 bases between the germline ends. The CDR3 contains 14 residues. Germline values: CDR1 SQVTM, CDR2 ANQGSEA. Here the CDR3 DNA reads TGCAGCGCGACTCTCGTTCCGGGGAACACTGAAGCTTTCTTT. Residues: CSATLVPGNTEAFF.

The genes are TRBV7-2 and TRBJ2-4, with 11 nucleotides matching TRBD1. V lost 4 bases and J lost 8; bases outside the gene matches: 4. CDR3 length: 14 amino acids. From germline, CDR1 is SGHTA and CDR2 FQGNSA. The DNA for the CDR3 is TGTGCCAGCAGCTACCGGGACAGGGGGGACATTCAGTACTTC. Protein sequence: CASSYRDRGDIQYF.

The rearrangement links TRBV25-1 to TRBJ2-5; TRBD1 aligns across 9 bases. This CDR3 spans 15 amino acids. Germline lookup yields CDR1 MGHDK and CDR2 SYGVNS. V dropped 6 bases and J dropped 6; count of bases not matched to a gene: 11. The chain's CDR3 is CASSGQGFSMKTQYF. CDR3 nucleotide sequence: TGTGCCAGCAGCGGACAGGGGTTTTCGATGAAGACCCAGTACTTC.

This chain joins TRBV7-2 and TRBJ2-7; D may be TRBD2 (5 bases). This CDR3 contains 15 residues. The V gene's germline CDR1 is SGHTA and CDR2 FQGNSA. Trimming cost V 5 bases and J 1 base, with 15 bases left between them. The DNA for the CDR3 is TGTGCCAGCAGCCCTCTTAGCGTCTCGTCCTACGAGCAGTACTTC. The encoded protein is CASSPLSVSSYEQYF.

This clonotype was counted between two and nine times. The rearrangement joins TRBV9 to TRBJ2-7, with D tentatively TRBD1 (5 bases). CDR3 length: 15 residues. The V gene's germline CDR1 is SGDLS and CDR2 YYNGEE. V lost 0 bases and J 2 bases, leaving 12 bases between the germline ends. The CDR3 sequence is CASSVGLTAPYEQYF. CDR3 bases: TGTGCCAGCAGCGTAGGGTTGACAGCCCCCTACGAGCAGTACTTC. The full variable domain, rest sourced from reference TRBV9 and TRBJ2-7, is DSGVTQTPKHLITATGQRVTLRCSPRSGDLSVYWYQQSLDQGLQFLIQYYNGEERAKGNILERFSAQQFPDLHSELNLSSLELGDSALYFCASSVGLTAPYEQYFGPGTRLTVT.

This clonotype was seen ten or more times. This chain connects TRBV20-1 to TRBJ2-3; D is unresolved. Germline V gene lookup returns CDR1 DFQATT and CDR2 SNEGSKA (reference sequence). V was clipped by 5 bases and J by 0 bases, with 12 bases between them. This CDR3 is 14 amino acids long. The CDR3 protein is CSASRTLSTDTQYF. The CDR3 DNA follows: TGCAGTGCTTCCCGGACCCTTAGCACAGATACGCAGTATTTT.

This clonotype showed up just a few times. This chain links TRBV20-1 with TRBJ2-7, with D possibly matching TRBD2 (5 bases). Germline lookup yields CDR1 DFQATT and CDR2 SNEGSKA (reference sequence). The CDR3 is 15 amino acids. Trimming took 3 bases from V and 3 from J, leaving 18 bases between them. The CDR3 DNA follows: TGCAGTGCTAGGGCCCAAGCGGAGACAATCTACGAGCAGTACTTC. Translation: CSARAQAETIYEQYF.

This clonotype was seen many times. The DNA for the CDR3 is TGTGCCAGCTCACTCACACCGAACACTGAAGCTTTCTTT. This gives the protein CASSLTPNTEAFF. The rearrangement uses TRBV18 and TRBJ1-1; D gene ambiguous. Trimming took off 4 bases at V and 1 base at J, with 7 bases between the two ends. Germline V gene lookup returns CDR1 KGHSH and CDR2 LQKENI. The CDR3 has 13 amino acids.

This clonotype came up a few times. The chain employs TRBV28 and TRBJ1-1, with D uncertain. Germline CDR1 is MDHEN and CDR2 is SYDVKM. Trimming left V 2 bases short and J 3 bases short, with 10 bases between. The CDR3 contains 14 residues. In nucleotides, the CDR3 is TGTGCCAGCAGTTTAGGGGTCCCATACACTGAAGCTTTCTTT. It encodes CASSLGVPYTEAFF.

There are many counts of this clonotype. The V and J genes are TRBV20-1 and TRBJ1-5, with D hard to call. The CDR3 sequence is 14 residues long. Germline values: CDR1 DFQATT, CDR2 SNEGSKA (reference sequence). V was cut by 8 bases and J by 4 bases, with 18 bases left in between. CDR3 sequence: CSSSRGRLNQPQHF. CDR3 DNA sequence: TGCAGTTCGTCCCGTGGACGGTTGAATCAGCCCCAGCATTTT.